This entry features one T cell receptor (beta chain) sequence. These data come from a study of blood T cell repertoires in COVID-19. At the level of the study: Samples of COVID-19 (acute and convalescent) were obtained from the United States, Italy and Spain. Sources were T cells, B-cell-depleted T cells, or PBMCs; the material itself was cDNA or gDNA.

Per the original methods: Using reference gene primer amplification, nucleated cell counts were estimated. Some clones are missing from TCRdb's copy, which holds only in-frame ones; the method was immunoSEQ multiplex PCR. That table furnishes V, J and clone size, whereas the DNA furnished D and trimming. The sample includes approximately 330,000 clones, roughly 86% of them seen just once. It was during active infection that Seattle patients were enrolled and then longitudinally followed. The V gene lost 0 bases and the J gene lost 5 bases, with 8 bases spanning the gap. Germline values: CDR1 MNHEY, CDR2 SVGAGI. There are 15 residues in the CDR3.

Sequenced input: peripheral blood. This chain connects TRBV6-5 to TRBJ1-6; D ambiguous. This clonotype originated in a man under 40 with COVID-19, enrolled during active disease. CDR3 DNA sequence: TGTGCCAGCAGTTACTCGACTCTAAATAATTCACCCCTCCACTTT. Translating it yields CASSYSTLNNSPLHF.